Presented here are 26 T cell receptor beta chains from one specimen sequenced in a study of T cell responses to AZD1222 COVID-19 vaccine. Libraries were prepared by immunoSEQ multiplex PCR; TCRdb keeps only in-frame clonotypes and omits some of them. The sample lists 160,000 or so clones; 90% to 95% were seen once. This sample comprised peripheral blood, obtained 28 days after the second AZD1222 dose. All receptors derive from an adult who received the AZD1222 COVID-19 vaccine.

The chain employs TRBV19 and TRBJ1-4; weak D call: TRBD1 (6 bases). The CDR3 consists of 17 residues. Trimming left V 7 bases short and J 1 base short, with 19 bases between. Germline assignment: CDR1 LNHDA and CDR2 SQIVND (reference sequence). CDR3 DNA: TGTGCCAGTAAAGGAGGGGGGCGAGGGGTAACTAATGAAAAACTGTTTTTT. This translates into CASKGGGRGVTNEKLFF.

The chain employs TRBV12-3 or TRBV12-4 and TRBJ1-1; unclear D gene. The V gene lost 6 bases and the J gene lost 7 bases, with 12 bases spanning the gap. The CDR3 covers 12 residues. CDR3 amino acids: CASSHGPFEAFF. In DNA form, the CDR3 reads TGTGCCAGCAGCCACGGGCCCTTTGAAGCTTTCTTT.

The count of this clone is one. CDR3 DNA sequence: TGTGCCAGTAGAACAATAGGCACTGAAGCTTTCTTT. It encodes CASRTIGTEAFF. This chain links TRBV19 with TRBJ1-1, with D uncertain. Trimming left V 6 bases short and J 4 bases short, with 9 bases between. This CDR3 is built from 12 residues. In germline, CDR1 is LNHDA, CDR2 SQIVND (reference sequence).

The chain employs TRBV3-1 (or the pseudogene TRBV3-2) and TRBJ1-2; D unresolved. The germline V and J ends were trimmed by 2 bases and 0 bases, with 16 bases remaining between them. The length of the CDR3 is 17 residues. Germline-derived CDR1 and CDR2 are LGHDT and YNNKEL (reference sequence). CDR3 in DNA: TGTGCCAGCAGCCAACAGGTCATCCCGGAGGCTAACTATGGCTACACCTTC. It translates to CASSQQVIPEANYGYTF.

The chain employs TRBV6-6 and TRBJ2-5, with 12 bases matching TRBD2. Germline assignment: CDR1 MNHNY and CDR2 SVGAGI (reference sequence). V trimming: 6 bases; J trimming: 5 bases; junction bases outside the gene matches: 4. This CDR3 comprises 14 residues. The CDR3 coding sequence is TGTGCCAGCAGCGGACTAGCGGGATTGGAGACCCAGTACTTC. Its translation: CASSGLAGLETQYF.

The chain employs TRBV6-6 and TRBJ2-3, with TRBD1 as a possible D gene (6 bases). V lost 11 bases and J lost 2, with 14 bases in between. CDR3 length equals 13 residues. Germline CDR1 reads MNHNY; CDR2 reads SVGAGI (reference sequence). CDR3 nucleotide sequence: TGTGCCTTACGGGGACATTACACAGATACGCAGTATTTT. Amino acid sequence: CALRGHYTDTQYF.

The chain carries TRBV18 and TRBJ2-1; the D gene is possibly TRBD1 (5 bases). Germline V gene lookup returns CDR1 KGHSH and CDR2 LQKENI. This CDR3 is built from 18 residues. V shed 1 base and J shed 1 base, with 17 bases lying between them. CDR3 residues: CASSPRVGPGLSYNEQFF. CDR3 coding DNA: TGTGCCAGCTCACCACGAGTGGGCCCAGGGTTATCCTACAATGAGCAGTTCTTC.

The chain uses TRBV23-1 and TRBJ1-5, with D unclear. TRBV23-1 is noted as an ORF with a role that remains uncertain. The germline V and J ends were trimmed by 10 bases and 6 bases, with 7 bases remaining between them. The CDR3 is 10 residues long. This CDR3 is CATVSQPQHF. CDR3 nucleotide sequence: TGCGCCACCGTAAGTCAGCCCCAGCATTTT.

The DNA for the CDR3 is TGTGCCAGCAGCGTAGCGGGGACAGATAATGAAAAACTGTTTTTT. Protein: CASSVAGTDNEKLFF. The genes are TRBV9 and TRBJ1-4; 7 bases are a match to TRBD1. The CDR3 runs to 15 residues. Germline values: CDR1 SGDLS, CDR2 YYNGEE. V shed 0 bases and J 4 bases; nucleotides not matched to a gene: 3.

This rearrangement joins TRBV19 to TRBJ2-1; D may correspond to TRBD1 or TRBD2 (5 bases each). Germline V gives CDR1 LNHDA, CDR2 SQIVND (reference sequence). This CDR3 comprises 14 residues. Between the trimmed V and J ends, which lost 6 bases and 3 bases, there was a span of 12 bases. DNA of the CDR3: TGTGCCAGTAGCTGGGACGGAAGCTACAATGAGCAGTTCTTC. Its protein product is CASSWDGSYNEQFF. The whole variable domain, remainder taken from reference TRBV19 and TRBJ2-1, is DGGITQSPKYLFRKEGQNVTLSCEQNLNHDAMYWYRQDPGQGLRLIYYSQIVNDFQKGDIAEGYSVSREKKESFPLTVTSAQKNPTAFYLCASSWDGSYNEQFFGPGTRLTVL.

The chain links TRBV3-1 (or the pseudogene TRBV3-2) to TRBJ2-7, with 7 bases fitting TRBD2. Germline V gene sequence: CDR1 LGHDT, CDR2 YNNKEL (reference sequence). V was pared by 4 bases and J by 3 bases, with 9 bases of the junction left unmatched. The CDR3 loop spans 15 amino acids. Written as DNA, the CDR3 is TGTGCCAGCAGCCGCCCCCTGGGCGGGAGCTACGAGCAGTACTTC. Translation gives CASSRPLGGSYEQYF.

The sample holds one count of this clone. The rearrangement uses TRBV4-1 and TRBJ1-4; the D gene is possibly TRBD1 (5 bases). The V and J ends lost 2 bases and 7 bases respectively, with 11 bases between them. The germline V gene encodes CDR1 MGHRA and CDR2 YSYEKL. The CDR3 is 14 amino acids. This chain's CDR3 is CASSQMGLSEKLFF. DNA for the CDR3: TGCGCCAGCAGCCAAATGGGACTGTCTGAAAAACTGTTTTTT.

This chain links TRBV7-2 with TRBJ2-1; the match to TRBD1 covers 7 bases. J lost 16 bases, V lost 2 bases, and 11 bases had no gene match. The CDR3 covers 13 residues. Looked up from germline, CDR1 is SGHTA and CDR2 is FQGNSA. This chain's CDR3 is CASSLLRNRGRFF. CDR3 bases: TGTGCCAGCAGCTTACTACGGAACAGGGGTCGATTCTTC.

The J gene is TRBJ2-7, the V gene TRBV28; TRBD2 matches 8 bases. Per germline, CDR1 MDHEN and CDR2 SYDVKM. Trimming cost V 6 bases and J 5 bases; bases outside gene matches: 21. CDR3 length: 18 amino acids. The DNA for the CDR3 is TGTGCCAGCAGCCCCTGGGGGTTGCGGGAGGTCCTCCCCCACGAGCAGTACTTC. It specifies CASSPWGLREVLPHEQYF.

The V gene is TRBV7-2, the J gene TRBJ1-1; 10 positions match TRBD1. Per the germline V gene, CDR1 is SGHTA and CDR2 is FQGNSA. The V and J ends lost 4 bases and 4 bases, in that order; junction bases with no gene match: 6. The CDR3 contains 15 residues. CDR3 nucleotides: TGTGCCAGCAGCTCTCGACAGGGGGCGATCACTGAAGCTTTCTTT. It translates to CASSSRQGAITEAFF. Supplemented by reference TRBV7-2 and TRBJ1-1, the full variable domain reads GAGVSQSPSNKVTEKGKDVELRCDPISGHTALYWYRQSLGQGLEFLIYFQGNSAPDKSGLPSDRFSAERTGGSVSTLTIQRTQQEDSAVYLCASSSRQGAITEAFFGQGTRLTVV.

The chain recombines TRBV6-5 with TRBJ2-7; D may be TRBD1 (5 bases). The germline V gene encodes CDR1 MNHEY and CDR2 SVGAGI. This CDR3 is 16 amino acids long. Trimming pared 0 bases from V and 0 bases from J, leaving 12 bases between. The CDR3 reads CASSYSHGRVSYEQYF. The CDR3 region has the DNA TGTGCCAGCAGTTACTCCCACGGCAGGGTCTCCTACGAGCAGTACTTC.

The V call is TRBV25-1, the J call TRBJ1-6, with D maybe TRBD1 (5 bases). CDR1 MGHDK and CDR2 SYGVNS come from the germline V gene. The V gene lost 1 base and the J gene lost 7 bases, with 14 bases spanning the gap. There are 16 residues in the CDR3. CDR3: CASSESWRGRNSPLHF. For the CDR3, the DNA is TGTGCCAGCAGTGAATCTTGGAGGGGTAGGAATTCACCCCTCCACTTT.

The chain has TRBV3-1 (or the pseudogene TRBV3-2) and TRBJ2-7; D is possibly TRBD1 (5 bases). Trimming took off 0 bases at V and 1 base at J, with 13 bases between the two ends. This CDR3 is 16 amino acids long. Germline-derived CDR1 and CDR2 are LGHDT and YNNKEL (reference sequence). DNA of the CDR3: TGTGCCAGCAGCCAAGAATATTGGGGCTCTTCCTACGAGCAGTACTTC. Protein: CASSQEYWGSSYEQYF.

The rearrangement uses TRBV12-5 and TRBJ2-1; D ambiguous. The CDR3 is made up of 12 amino acids. V was cut by 1 base and J by 6 bases, with 4 bases left in between. Per the germline V gene, CDR1 is LGHNT and CDR2 is FRNRAP. The CDR3 region has the DNA TGTGCTAGTGGTTTGGGCGGCAATGAGCAGTTCTTC. Protein sequence: CASGLGGNEQFF. Using reference TRBV12-5 and TRBJ2-1 for the parts outside the CDR3, the full variable domain is DARVTQTPRHKVTEMGQEVTMRCQPILGHNTVFWYRQTMMQGLELLAYFRNRAPLDDSGMPKDRFSAEMPDATLATLKIQPSEPRDSAVYFCASGLGGNEQFFGPGTRLTVL.

The V call is TRBV3-1 (or the pseudogene TRBV3-2), the J call TRBJ1-5; D perhaps matches TRBD1 (5 bases). With 4 bases removed from V and 0 bases from J, the gap between germline ends came to 13 bases. Looked up from germline, CDR1 is LGHDT and CDR2 is YNNKEL (reference sequence). CDR3 length equals 16 residues. This CDR3 reads CASSPEGTYSNQPQHF. Here the CDR3 DNA reads TGTGCCAGCAGCCCTGAGGGGACTTATAGCAATCAGCCCCAGCATTTT.

The chain joins TRBV2 to TRBJ1-1; no firm D call. This CDR3 spans 15 amino acids. Germline values: CDR1 SNHLY, CDR2 FYNNEI. Trimming pared 3 bases from V and 3 bases from J, leaving 14 bases between. In DNA, the CDR3 is TGTGCCAGCAGTGAGGGCCTCCGGGAGTACACTGAAGCTTTCTTT. It specifies CASSEGLREYTEAFF.

The chain is built from TRBV9 and TRBJ2-6; D remains ambiguous. Germline CDR1 is SGDLS and CDR2 is YYNGEE. There are 17 residues in the CDR3. V was pared by 3 bases and J by 0 bases, with 13 bases between. The CDR3 DNA reads as TGTGCCAGCAGCGGACACGAGGTGGCCTCTGGGGCCAACGTCCTGACTTTC. It codes for CASSGHEVASGANVLTF.

V is TRBV7-2 and J is TRBJ2-1, with D maybe TRBD2 (5 bases). Per the germline V gene, CDR1 is SGHTA and CDR2 is FQGNSA. V was trimmed by 4 bases and J by 0 bases, leaving 16 bases between them. The CDR3 loop spans 17 amino acids. As DNA, the CDR3 is TGTGCCAGCAGCTGGGCGGCAAGGCGGGCCTCCTACAATGAGCAGTTCTTC. Protein sequence: CASSWAARRASYNEQFF.

This chain uses TRBV25-1 with TRBJ2-7; D gene unclear. CDR3 length: 13 residues. CDR1 is MGHDK and CDR2 is SYGVNS in the germline V gene. The V end lost 2 bases, the J end lost 2 bases, and 7 bases lay between the germline ends. In nucleotides, the CDR3 is TGTGCCAGCAGTGAAAGTCCGACCTACGAGCAGTACTTC. It codes for CASSESPTYEQYF.

The CDR3 here is CASSLAGWSNEQYF. The CDR3 DNA reads TGTGCCAGCAGTTTAGCGGGGTGGAGCAACGAGCAGTACTTC. J is TRBJ2-7 and V is TRBV27, with a possible D match to TRBD2 (6 bases). The CDR3 extends over 14 amino acids. Germline V gene sequence: CDR1 MNHEY, CDR2 SMNVEV (reference sequence). V was trimmed by 2 bases and J by 5 bases, leaving 13 bases between them.

This chain uses TRBV7-9 with TRBJ2-2; D not certain. The CDR3 length is 12 residues. Germline V lookup: CDR1 SEHNR, CDR2 FQNEAQ (reference sequence). V lost 6 bases and J 4 bases, leaving 6 bases between the germline ends. The CDR3 is CASSHRTGELFF. The CDR3 nucleotides are TGTGCCAGCAGTCACCGCACCGGGGAGCTGTTTTTT.